A selection of T cell receptor beta chains follows, all from one sample in a study of blood T cell repertoires in COVID-19. Clones were sequenced by immunoSEQ multiplex PCR, and TCRdb holds only the in-frame ones, with some missing. The sample shows 150,000 to 200,000 clones, 70% to 90% of them seen only once. Input material: peripheral blood. The receptors derive from a man in his sixties with acute or convalescent COVID-19. CDR3s include the opening cysteine and the closing phenylalanine or tryptophan. D genes are given only for firm matches. Part of the rows lack a size; the others show once, few, many or a class for expanded clones.

v_gene,abundance,d_gene,len,j_gene,CDR3aa,CDR3nt
TRBV7-9,.,.,14,TRBJ1-4,CASSPTGSNEKLFF,TGTGCCAGCAGCCCCACAGGGTCTAATGAAAAACTGTTTTTT
TRBV27,once,.,13,TRBJ2-3,CASSRVSTDTQYF,TGTGCCAGCAGTAGAGTTTCCACAGATACGCAGTATTTT
TRBV25-1,.,.,15,TRBJ2-1,CASSEYSGVYNEQFF,TGTGCCAGCAGTGAATATAGCGGAGTTTACAATGAGCAGTTCTTC
TRBV27,.,.,14,TRBJ1-6,CASSLASGSSPLHF,TGTGCCAGCAGCTTAGCCTCGGGTAGTTCACCCCTCCACTTT
TRBV19,.,TRBD1,16,TRBJ1-4,CASSYYRGGTNEKLFF,TGTGCCAGTAGCTATTACAGGGGAGGAACTAATGAAAAACTGTTTTTT
TRBV7-9,.,.,14,TRBJ2-2,CASRPTTGTGELFF,TGTGCCAGCAGACCTACGACAGGCACCGGGGAGCTGTTTTTT
TRBV3-1/TRBV3-2,.,.,12,TRBJ2-3,CASAQWADTQYF,TGTGCCAGCGCCCAATGGGCGGATACGCAGTATTTT
TRBV4-3,.,.,14,TRBJ2-7,CASSQDSLAYEQYF,TGCGCCAGCAGCCAAGATAGCCTAGCCTACGAGCAGTACTTC
TRBV19,.,.,14,TRBJ2-5,CASRNGGGGETQYF,TGTGCCAGTAGAAATGGAGGGGGCGGGGAGACCCAGTACTTC
TRBV7-9,.,.,12,TRBJ2-3,CASGLGTDTQYF,TGTGCCAGCGGACTGGGGACAGATACGCAGTATTTT
TRBV7-2,.,TRBD2,15,TRBJ2-1,CASSSSGRFYNEQFF,TGTGCCAGCAGCTCTAGCGGGAGATTCTACAATGAGCAGTTCTTC
TRBV4-2,.,.,17,TRBJ2-4,CASSQEGALSAKNIQYF,TGTGCCAGCAGCCAAGAAGGGGCCCTTAGCGCCAAAAACATTCAGTACTTC
TRBV28,.,TRBD1,15,TRBJ2-7,CASTLGTGASYEQYF,TGTGCCAGCACCCTCGGCACAGGGGCCTCCTACGAGCAGTACTTC
TRBV7-2,.,TRBD1,14,TRBJ1-5,CASSLDRGYQPQHF,TGTGCCAGCAGCTTGGACAGGGGGTATCAGCCCCAGCATTTT
TRBV6-1,few,TRBD1,17,TRBJ2-1,CASSASTGTGWGNEQFF,TGTGCCAGCAGTGCGTCAACCGGGACAGGGTGGGGGAATGAGCAGTTCTTC
TRBV2,.,TRBD2,15,TRBJ2-5,CASSGLAGEGETQYF,TGTGCCAGCAGTGGACTAGCGGGAGAGGGAGAGACCCAGTACTTC
TRBV10-3,.,TRBD1,14,TRBJ1-6,CAIRGTGGDSPLHF,TGTGCCATCAGAGGGACAGGGGGGGACTCACCCCTCCACTTT
TRBV19,.,.,16,TRBJ2-4,CASSGRLNLAKNIQYF,TGTGCCAGTAGTGGGAGATTAAACCTAGCCAAAAACATTCAGTACTTC
TRBV5-4,few,TRBD2,15,TRBJ2-3,CASSYSSGRPHTQYF,TGTGCCAGCAGCTACTCTAGCGGGAGGCCGCATACGCAGTATTTT
TRBV5-5,.,TRBD1,16,TRBJ2-7,CASSLAPGQGQYEQYF,TGTGCCAGCAGCTTGGCACCGGGACAGGGGCAATACGAGCAGTACTTC
TRBV28,.,TRBD1,14,TRBJ1-1,CASFEQGAGSEAFF,TGTGCCAGCTTTGAACAGGGGGCGGGCTCTGAAGCTTTCTTT
TRBV7-9,few,TRBD1,15,TRBJ2-7,CASSLLGQGTYEQYF,TGTGCCAGCAGCCTACTGGGACAGGGCACCTACGAGCAGTACTTC
TRBV18,.,TRBD2,15,TRBJ2-2,CASSPQREEAGELFF,TGTGCCAGCTCACCACAGCGGGAGGAAGCCGGGGAGCTGTTTTTT
TRBV7-3,.,TRBD1,21,TRBJ2-2,CASSLTFTGGNPAPSTGELFF,TGTGCCAGCAGCTTAACGTTTACAGGGGGAAACCCAGCTCCTTCGACCGGGGAGCTGTTTTTT
TRBV7-2,.,.,13,TRBJ2-1,CASSARDSHEQFF,TGTGCCAGCAGCGCCCGGGACTCGCATGAGCAGTTCTTC
TRBV3-1/TRBV3-2,.,.,18,TRBJ2-2,CASSLRGRGGANTGELFF,TGTGCCAGCAGCCTTAGGGGGAGGGGCGGCGCGAACACCGGGGAGCTGTTTTTT
TRBV7-3,.,.,13,TRBJ2-3,CATARGRTDTQYF,TGTGCCACCGCACGGGGTCGCACAGATACGCAGTATTTT
TRBV19,.,TRBD1,13,TRBJ1-5,CASRTGVGQPQHF,TGTGCCAGTAGGACAGGGGTCGGTCAGCCCCAGCATTTT
TRBV28,few,.,13,TRBJ1-2,CASTPPGGYGYTF,TGTGCCAGCACCCCCCCGGGGGGGTATGGCTACACCTTC
TRBV24-1,.,.,14,TRBJ2-7,CATSDHGQPYEQYF,TGTGCCACCAGTGACCACGGACAGCCCTACGAGCAGTACTTC
TRBV29-1,few,.,13,TRBJ2-5,CSVMIQGLETQYF,TGCAGCGTCATGATACAGGGTCTGGAGACCCAGTACTTC
TRBV5-1,.,TRBD1,15,TRBJ2-3,CASSLGQGQGDTQYF,TGCGCCAGCAGCCTGGGACAGGGGCAGGGAGATACGCAGTATTTT
TRBV6-5,.,.,15,TRBJ1-1,CASSYDRGMNTEAFF,TGTGCCAGCAGTTACGACCGGGGGATGAACACTGAAGCTTTCTTT
TRBV27,.,TRBD2,16,TRBJ2-7,CASRGRGAGEGHEQYF,TGTGCCAGCAGAGGCCGAGGGGCGGGGGAGGGGCACGAGCAGTACTTC
TRBV11-2,.,TRBD2,15,TRBJ2-1,CASSLVWLAGNEQFF,TGTGCCAGCAGCTTAGTTTGGCTAGCGGGGAATGAGCAGTTCTTC
TRBV14,few,TRBD1,14,TRBJ2-7,CASSLGQGFHEQYF,TGTGCCAGCAGCCTGGGACAGGGATTCCACGAGCAGTACTTC
TRBV19,.,.,16,TRBJ1-4,CASSNPSGATNEKLFF,TGTGCCAGTAGTAATCCTTCAGGGGCAACTAATGAAAAACTGTTTTTT
TRBV5-1,.,TRBD2,16,TRBJ2-1,CASSLEGSGRGNEQFF,TGCGCCAGCAGCTTGGAGGGTAGCGGGAGGGGGAATGAGCAGTTCTTC
TRBV3-1/TRBV3-2,.,.,17,TRBJ1-4,CASSQPSFQATNEKLFF,TGTGCCAGCAGCCAGCCCAGCTTCCAGGCAACTAATGAAAAACTGTTTTTT
TRBV19,once,.,12,TRBJ1-5,CASSIRPGPQHF,TGTGCCAGTAGTATCCGGCCGGGGCCCCAGCATTTT
TRBV2,.,TRBD1,18,TRBJ2-4,CASSEGPGQGLAKNIQYF,TGTGCCAGCAGTGAAGGGCCGGGACAGGGTTTGGCCAAAAACATTCAGTACTTC
TRBV3-1/TRBV3-2,.,TRBD2,15,TRBJ2-5,CASSQLAEGRETQYF,TGTGCCAGCAGCCAACTAGCGGAAGGGAGAGAGACCCAGTACTTC
TRBV4-1,.,TRBD2,17,TRBJ2-7,CASSQQSGTSGAYEQYF,TGCGCCAGCAGCCAACAATCCGGGACTAGCGGGGCCTACGAGCAGTACTTC
TRBV6-2/TRBV6-3,.,.,14,TRBJ2-7,CASSQPWRGPEQYF,TGTGCCAGCAGTCAGCCGTGGAGGGGTCCCGAGCAGTACTTC
TRBV4-2,once,.,15,TRBJ1-3,CASSHHGDSGNTIYF,TGTGCCAGCAGCCATCACGGGGACTCTGGAAACACCATATATTTT